This entry describes one T cell receptor (beta chain). Its cognate antigen is unknown. Donors showed nominal health when sampled, although they likely had unrecorded immune exposures. The PCR was carried out with 60 Vbeta primers and 13 Jbeta primers. The method was immunoSEQ multiplex PCR; TCRdb's version includes in-frame clones alone and lacks a portion of them. Here the sample spans around 150,000 clones, over 70% being singletons. These data come from a study of cytomegalovirus exposure and HLA in healthy donors. The study, taken as a whole, reports: Later analysis associated a missense DCLRE1C variant with TCR beta V- and J-gene trimming.

Germline CDR1 and CDR2: SGHAT and FQNNGV. The CDR3 loop spans 14 amino acids. Trimming stripped 5 bases from V and 4 bases from J, with 14 bases between. The sequence derives from a man younger than 45 in good health and CMV-seropositive. The sample was PBMCs. The gene calls are TRBV11-2 and TRBJ1-2; a possible D gene is TRBD1 (5 bases). CDR3: CASSGSGFSYGYTF. In nucleotides, the CDR3 is TGTGCCAGCAGCGGATCAGGGTTTAGCTATGGCTACACCTTC.